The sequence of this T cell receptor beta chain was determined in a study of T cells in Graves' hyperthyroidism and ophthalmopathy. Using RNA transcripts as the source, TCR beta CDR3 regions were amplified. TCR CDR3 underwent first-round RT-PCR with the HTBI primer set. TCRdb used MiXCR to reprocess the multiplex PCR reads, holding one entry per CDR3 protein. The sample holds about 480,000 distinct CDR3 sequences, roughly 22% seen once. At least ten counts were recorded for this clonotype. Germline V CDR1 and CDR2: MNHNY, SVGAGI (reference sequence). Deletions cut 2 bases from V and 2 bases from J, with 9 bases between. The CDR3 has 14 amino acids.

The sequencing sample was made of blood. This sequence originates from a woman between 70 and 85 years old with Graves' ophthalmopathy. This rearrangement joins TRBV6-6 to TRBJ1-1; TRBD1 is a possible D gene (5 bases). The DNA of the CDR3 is TGTGCCAGCAGTTACGGGGACGTAAACACTGAAGCTTTCTTT. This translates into CASSYGDVNTEAFF.